These 16 T cell receptor beta chains were all obtained from the same sample, sequenced in a study of control samples from healthy donors and cancer patients (dated by TCRdb to the early 2020s). The library was built by means of the immunoSEQ multiplex PCR assay. TCRdb took over this immuneACCESS table, retaining in-frame rearrangements with V and J assigned. Such tables are incomplete; in checked studies, under half of the missing clones stem from an unresolved V gene, and the remainder is unexplained. This sample is represented by under 110,000 clones; around 88% of them were singletons. Over 6.5% of the sample is taken by the ten largest. The sequenced material came from blood. The receptors come from a man aged 30 to 39 in good health.

The chain couples TRBV29-1 to TRBJ2-7; either TRBD1 or TRBD2 may supply D (5 bases each). The CDR3 runs 15 residues. The V gene lost 4 bases and the J gene lost 2 bases, with 18 bases spanning the gap. Germline CDR1 and CDR2: SQVTM and ANQGSEA. The CDR3 DNA follows: TGCAGCGTTGCGGAACCCGGGGCGGTCCCCTACGAGCAGTACGTC. Amino acids: CSVAEPGAVPYEQYV.

The gene calls are TRBV5-1 and TRBJ1-4, with D unclear. The ends were cut back, 0 bases at V and 7 bases at J, with 10 bases in the middle. In germline, CDR1 is SGHRS, CDR2 YFSETQ. This CDR3 spans 14 amino acids. The CDR3 region has the DNA TGCGCCAGCAGCTTGGAAGTCTTCGGTGAAAAACTGTTTTTT. Its protein is CASSLEVFGEKLFF.

This sequence joins TRBV18 and TRBJ1-4; D remains ambiguous. There are 15 residues in the CDR3. The germline CDR1 and CDR2 sequences are KGHSH and LQKENI. Between the trimmed V and J ends, which lost 6 bases and 0 bases, there was a span of 11 bases. The CDR3 DNA is TGTGCCAGCTCGCTCTACACTGCAACTAATGAAAAACTGTTTTTT. It yields the protein CASSLYTATNEKLFF.

The chain's CDR3 is CASSWRAGVFYEQYF. The CDR3 DNA is TGTGCCAGCAGCTGGCGGGCGGGAGTCTTCTACGAGCAGTACTTC. This rearrangement joins TRBV13 to TRBJ2-7; 7 nucleotides line up with TRBD2. V lost 4 bases and J lost 3; bases outside the gene matches: 9. Germline assignment: CDR1 PRHDT and CDR2 FYEKMQ (reference sequence). This CDR3 comprises 15 residues.

This sequence joins TRBV28 and TRBJ2-3; D call uncertain. Per germline, CDR1 MDHEN and CDR2 SYDVKM. The CDR3 is 13 residues long. The V gene lost 4 bases and the J gene lost 4 bases, with 9 bases spanning the gap. The CDR3 nucleotides read TGTGCCAGCAGTTCTAGGAGAGCAGATACGCAGTATTTT. Translation gives CASSSRRADTQYF.

This sequence joins TRBV11-2 and TRBJ2-7; no definite D call. V lost 0 bases, J lost 3 bases, and 6 bases lay in between. CDR3 length: 13 amino acids. Germline V gives CDR1 SGHAT, CDR2 FQNNGV. For the CDR3, the DNA is TGTGCCAGCAGCTTAGATTACCGCTACGAGCAGTACTTC. Encoded protein: CASSLDYRYEQYF.

This sequence joins TRBV5-6 and TRBJ1-1; 8 nucleotides line up with TRBD1. V gave up 4 bases and J gave up 7 bases; unmatched junction bases: 6. The CDR3 sequence is 13 residues long. CDR1 is SGHDT and CDR2 is YYEEEE in the germline V gene. CDR3 bases: TGTGCCAGCAGCCCCGACAGGGGTAATGAAGCTTTCTTT. Encoded protein: CASSPDRGNEAFF.

The V gene is TRBV5-1, the J gene TRBJ2-7; D not certain. The V and J ends lost 0 bases and 1 base respectively, with 8 bases between them. CDR3 length equals 14 residues. The V gene's germline CDR1 is SGHRS and CDR2 YFSETQ. The CDR3: CASSLVAGSYEQYF. CDR3 coding DNA: TGCGCCAGCAGCTTGGTGGCAGGTTCCTACGAGCAGTACTTC.

V and J are TRBV30 and TRBJ1-1, with 8 bases matching TRBD1. V dropped 0 bases and J dropped 8; count of bases not matched to a gene: 11. The CDR3 consists of 15 residues. Germline-derived CDR1 and CDR2 are GTSNPN and SVGIG (reference sequence). The CDR3 spells CAWSVPLRTGREAFF. CDR3 nucleotide sequence: TGTGCCTGGAGTGTCCCGCTGAGGACAGGGCGGGAAGCTTTCTTT.

This clone was detected ten times or more. The chain recombines TRBV28 with TRBJ1-5; no reliable D call. Trimming took 4 bases from V and 0 from J, leaving 13 bases between them. Germline loops: CDR1 MDHEN, CDR2 SYDVKM. This CDR3 is 16 amino acids long. DNA for the CDR3: TGTGCCAGCAGTTCCTTAATACCTTATAGCAATCAGCCCCAGCATTTT. This codes for CASSSLIPYSNQPQHF.

CDR3: CASSRFRASGRNNEQFF. The DNA of the CDR3 is TGTGCCAGCAGCCGTTTTCGTGCTAGCGGGAGGAACAATGAGCAGTTCTTC. The rearrangement joins TRBV5-4 to TRBJ2-1; TRBD2 aligns across 11 bases. V gave up 4 bases and J gave up 5 bases; unmatched junction bases: 11. CDR3 length: 17 amino acids. Looked up from germline, CDR1 is SGHNT and CDR2 is YYREEE (reference sequence).

The chain has TRBV7-9 and TRBJ1-5; TRBD1 might be the D (5 bases). The germline gives CDR1 SEHNR, CDR2 FQNEAQ (reference sequence). Trimming cost V 2 bases and J 2 bases, with 10 bases left between them. The CDR3 spans 15 residues. Here the CDR3 reads CASSLPGGGNQPQHF. As DNA, the CDR3 is TGTGCCAGCAGCTTACCGGGGGGGGGCAATCAGCCCCAGCATTTT.

The V call is TRBV5-6, the J call TRBJ1-1; D remains unclear. V gave up 0 bases and J gave up 2 bases, with 5 bases separating them. CDR3 length: 13 residues. CDR1 and CDR2 from the germline V gene are SGHDT and YYEEEE. The CDR3 reads CASSLGSNTEAFF. In nucleotides, the CDR3 is TGTGCCAGCAGCTTGGGCAGCAACACTGAAGCTTTCTTT.

This rearrangement joins TRBV25-1 to TRBJ1-5; 7 bases agree with TRBD1. This CDR3 spans 15 amino acids. With 6 bases clipped from V and 5 bases from J, the junction kept 10 bases outside the gene matches. Germline CDR1 MGHDK, CDR2 SYGVNS. The CDR3 nucleotides are TGTGCCAGCAGCGACACCGGGACAGCTGATCAGCCCCAGCATTTT. Its translation is CASSDTGTADQPQHF.

The genes are TRBV30 and TRBJ2-5; 10 bases agree with TRBD2. The junction had 9 bases not matched to a gene; V was cut back by 0 bases and J by 5 bases. Germline V gives CDR1 GTSNPN, CDR2 SVGIG (reference sequence). This CDR3 comprises 16 residues. CDR3 nucleotides: TGTGCCTGGAGTGTACCGGGACTAGCGTCCCGGGAGACCCAGTACTTC. Translated, it gives CAWSVPGLASRETQYF. The full variable domain, completed using reference TRBV30 and TRBJ2-5, is SQTIHQWPATLVQPVGSPLSLECTVEGTSNPNLYWYRQAAGRGLQLLFYSVGIGQISSEVPQNLSASRPQDRQFILSSKKLLLSDSGFYLCAWSVPGLASRETQYFGPGTRLLVL.

V usage is TRBV4-1 and J usage is TRBJ1-2, with 9 nucleotides matching TRBD1. The V and J ends lost 1 base and 7 bases, in that order; junction bases with no gene match: 10. CDR1 and CDR2 (germline): MGHRA, YSYEKL. The CDR3 sequence is 16 residues long. The CDR3 loop is CASSQVGDRGTGGYTF. The CDR3, as DNA: TGCGCCAGCAGCCAAGTGGGCGACAGGGGGACGGGTGGCTACACCTTC.